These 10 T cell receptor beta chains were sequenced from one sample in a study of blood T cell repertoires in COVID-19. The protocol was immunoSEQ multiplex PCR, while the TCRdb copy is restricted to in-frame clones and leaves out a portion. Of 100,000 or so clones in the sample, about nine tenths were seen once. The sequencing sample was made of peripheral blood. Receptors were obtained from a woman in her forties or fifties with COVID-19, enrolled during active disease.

CDR3 in DNA: TGTGCCAGCAGTTACCTCCCTCAACCCGGGTCCTACGAGCAGTACTTC. Translation gives CASSYLPQPGSYEQYF. V is TRBV6-5 and J is TRBJ2-7; D is unresolved. CDR3 length: 16 residues. The V and J ends lost 2 bases and 1 base respectively, with 15 bases between them. Germline V gene sequence: CDR1 MNHEY, CDR2 SVGAGI.

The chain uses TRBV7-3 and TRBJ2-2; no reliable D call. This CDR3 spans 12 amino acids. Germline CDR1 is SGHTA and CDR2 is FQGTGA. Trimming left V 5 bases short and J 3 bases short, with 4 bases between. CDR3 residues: CASSTYTGELFF. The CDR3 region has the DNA TGTGCCAGCAGCACATACACCGGGGAGCTGTTTTTT.

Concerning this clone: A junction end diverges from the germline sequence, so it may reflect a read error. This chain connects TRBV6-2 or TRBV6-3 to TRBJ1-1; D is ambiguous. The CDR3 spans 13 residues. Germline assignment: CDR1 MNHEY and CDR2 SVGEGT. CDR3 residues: CASSYQRNAEAFF. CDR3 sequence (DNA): TGTGCCAGCAGTTATCAGCGGAACGCTGAAGCTTTCTTT.

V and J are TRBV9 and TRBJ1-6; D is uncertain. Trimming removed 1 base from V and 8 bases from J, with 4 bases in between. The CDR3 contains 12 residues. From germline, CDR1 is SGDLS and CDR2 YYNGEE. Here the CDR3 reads CASSVRDSPLHF. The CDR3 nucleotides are TGTGCCAGCAGCGTACGAGATTCACCCCTCCACTTT.

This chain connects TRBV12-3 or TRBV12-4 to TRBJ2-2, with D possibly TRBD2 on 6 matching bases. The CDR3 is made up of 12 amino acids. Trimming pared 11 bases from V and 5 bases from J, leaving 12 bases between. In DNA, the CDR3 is TGTGCCCAAGCACGGGGGACCGGGGAGCTGTTTTTT. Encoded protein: CAQARGTGELFF.

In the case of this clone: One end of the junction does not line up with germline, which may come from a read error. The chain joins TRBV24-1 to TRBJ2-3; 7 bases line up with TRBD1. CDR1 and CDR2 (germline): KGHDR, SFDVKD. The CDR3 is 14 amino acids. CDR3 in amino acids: CATSGDRLTDTQYF. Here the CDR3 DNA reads TGTGCCACAAGTGGGGACAGACTCACAGATACGCAGTATTTT.

The DNA for the CDR3 is TGTGCCAGCAGCCAGCAGGGCACAGATACGCAGTATTTT. Translation gives CASSQQGTDTQYF. This chain uses TRBV7-3 with TRBJ2-3; no clear D gene. Germline V gene data show CDR1 as SGHTA and CDR2 as FQGTGA. The ends were cut back, 5 bases at V and 1 base at J, with 7 bases in the middle. This CDR3 spans 13 amino acids.

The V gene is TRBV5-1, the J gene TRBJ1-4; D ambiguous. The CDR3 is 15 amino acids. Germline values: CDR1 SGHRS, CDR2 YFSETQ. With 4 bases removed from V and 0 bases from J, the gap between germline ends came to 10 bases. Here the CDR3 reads CASSTEGATNEKLFF. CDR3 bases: TGCGCCAGCAGCACCGAGGGTGCAACTAATGAAAAACTGTTTTTT.

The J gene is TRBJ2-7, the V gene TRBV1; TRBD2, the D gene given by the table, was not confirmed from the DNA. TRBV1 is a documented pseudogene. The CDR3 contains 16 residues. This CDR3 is CTSSPPGGGLSYEQYF. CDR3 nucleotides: TGCACCAGCAGCCCCCCTGGGGGGGGGCTGTCCTACGAGCAGTACTTC.

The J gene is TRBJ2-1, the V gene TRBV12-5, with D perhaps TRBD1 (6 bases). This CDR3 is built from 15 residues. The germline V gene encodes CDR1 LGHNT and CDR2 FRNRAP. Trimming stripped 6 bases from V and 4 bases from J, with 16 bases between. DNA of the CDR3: TGTGCTAGTGGGGCCGCCCTGACAGGATACAATGAGCAGTTCTTC. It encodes CASGAALTGYNEQFF.